This T cell receptor (beta chain) was profiled in a study of response to subunit inactivated influenza vaccine (dated by TCRdb to between 2017 and 2018). A note on the overall study: To follow how T cells responded to a trivalent subunit inactivated influenza vaccine, the researchers relied on deep quantitative profiling of the T cell receptor repertoire. Paper-wide results and their limitations: The authors proposed that each seasonal influenza vaccination may bring in only a limited number of new T cells.

The germline V gene sets CDR1 to KGHDR and CDR2 to SFDVKD. The CDR3, cysteine through phenylalanine, is 15 amino acids long. Of all the DNA, just the CDR3 is kept, 45 bases in frame from base 1. For this chain, trimming is 4 bases at the V end and 3 bases at the J end, and the number of junction bases without a gene match is 6. This clonotype came up many times. This receptor's antigen is unknown. No base qualities exist here, and no much larger clone lies one base off it. Libraries were prepared through RT-PCR. The sample was run on an Illumina HiSeq 2500. Using fastp at Q25 and MiXCR, TCRdb reprocessed the public reads and kept productive beta chains. CDR3 protein duplicates are merged, each entry listing the most common genes and DNA. The sample table contains a few hundred thousand distinct CDR3 sequences; only one count was recorded for roughly 10% of them. Approximately 11% of the sample is taken by the ten largest.

This same sample was also taken into another study, of T cells expressing NK-cell markers. Per the second study: 5'RACE template switching, by which a universal primer site and unique molecular identifiers were added, was used to make TCR beta cDNA libraries. In sorted CD3+CD56+NKG2C+, CD3+CD56+NKG2C- and CD3+CD56-NKG2C+ T-cell subsets from about eight donors, TCR beta-chain repertoires were profiled. Of the eight sequenced donors, seven were found to be HCMV-seropositive and one was found to be HCMV-seronegative. In several experiments an anti-gammadeltaTCR antibody was added to restrict sorting to alphabetaTCR-expressing T cells. In roughly six donors, the dominant CD3+CD56+NKG2C+ clonotypes ranked among the top 10 CD8+ clonotypes, making up roughly 1.0-8% of CD8+ T cells. Those dominant clonotypes were again the most abundant among CD3+CD56-NKG2C+ cells in a handful of donors, at about 28.3-65%. Whether the expanded NKG2C-expressing T cell clones were specific for HCMV antigens remained unclear. All eight donors whose samples were sequenced were randomly selected healthy volunteers, three of them men and five women. To determine HCMV serostatus, a commercial ELISA kit was used to detect HCMV-specific IgG in serum. Peripheral blood mononuclear cells were isolated from blood by Ficoll density gradient centrifugation. For a handful of donors, unsorted PBMC were also used to sequence bulk peripheral blood T-cell repertoires. cDNA synthesis was primed from the TCR beta constant segment, followed by two successive PCR amplification steps. Illumina HiSeq 2000/2500, MiSeq or NextSeq was used to sequence libraries as 2 x 150 bp reads. MIGEC handled demultiplexing of the reads and grouping by UMI, while MiTCR was used to assemble and quantify clonotypes. Only TCR cDNA sequences supported by at least two reads were kept to exclude erroneous sequences. The tcR package was used for downstream repertoire analysis, with clonotypes matched between fractions based on CDR3 nucleotide sequence plus V segment. VDJmatch was used to annotate antigen specificity against VDJdb, with one amino acid substitution in CDR3 allowed.

Recombination connected TRBV24-1 to TRBJ2-3; the central 7 bases match TRBD2. The sequencing here drew on PBMCs from blood, taken on the day of vaccination. The TCR was taken from a man in his forties or fifties who received an inactivated influenza vaccine. Donor details come from another sample of the same person, matched by shared clones. The CDR3 loop reads CATSDPRGETDTQYF. The base sequence is TGTGCCACCAGTGACCCCCGGGGGGAAACAGATACGCAGTATTTT.